The present TCR beta chain was sequenced within a study of blood T cell repertoires in COVID-19. In the study overall: Acute and convalescent COVID-19 samples came from the United States, Italy and Spain. Sources were T cells, B-cell-depleted T cells, or PBMCs; the material itself was cDNA or gDNA.

Germline V gene data show CDR1 as LNHDA and CDR2 as SQIVND (reference sequence). This CDR3 region has 17 residues. V was clipped by 4 bases and J by 6 bases; unmatched bases: 13. Original processing notes: By means of reference gene primer amplification, nucleated cell counts were estimated. Sequencing used immunoSEQ multiplex PCR; TCRdb keeps in-frame clones, though not all of them. V, J and clone size derive from that table, while D and trimming were established from the DNA sequence. This table has just over 90,000 clones, 90% appearing once. This TCR derives from a human donor with active COVID-19. The donor label of this sample is uncertain. The chain joins TRBV19 to TRBJ1-5; 9 bases line up with TRBD1. The material sequenced was peripheral blood. The CDR3 sequence is CASSTRPGTGLVQPQHF. CDR3 DNA sequence: TGTGCCAGTAGTACTCGTCCCGGGACAGGGTTAGTTCAGCCCCAGCATTTT.